These T cell receptor beta chains were read from a single sample in a study of blood T cell repertoires in COVID-19. TCRdb's table, derived via immunoSEQ multiplex PCR, lists solely in-frame clones and lacks some. The sample shows some 380,000 clones, 87% of them seen only once. Sequencing was carried out using PBMCs or T cells enriched from blood (not recorded which). Receptor source: a man under 40 who had recovered from COVID-19. CDR3s leave out the opening cysteine and the closing phenylalanine or tryptophan. The order of the fields is J gene, D gene, V gene, CDR3 protein. The D gene is left open where the match is weak.

j_call: TRBJ2-7
d_call: TRBD1
v_call: TRBV15
cdr3_aa: ATSRDRGPYEQY

j_call: TRBJ1-3
d_call: .
v_call: TRBV10-2
cdr3_aa: ASSDGGFGSQFGGNTIY

j_call: TRBJ2-3
d_call: TRBD2
v_call: TRBV18
cdr3_aa: ASSPSGGAPDTQY

j_call: TRBJ2-3
d_call: .
v_call: TRBV29-1
cdr3_aa: SASPELRDTQY

j_call: TRBJ2-5
d_call: .
v_call: TRBV29-1
cdr3_aa: SVGTEETQY

j_call: TRBJ1-2
d_call: TRBD1
v_call: TRBV18
cdr3_aa: ASSPSGTANYGYT

j_call: TRBJ2-2
d_call: .
v_call: TRBV25-1
cdr3_aa: ASSVAGLGLRNTGELF

j_call: TRBJ1-1
d_call: TRBD1
v_call: TRBV5-4
cdr3_aa: ASSLASWDRRMNTEAF

j_call: TRBJ2-1
d_call: .
v_call: TRBV11-3
cdr3_aa: ASSPGVDEQF

j_call: TRBJ1-1
d_call: TRBD1
v_call: TRBV9
cdr3_aa: ASSVEARGRGTEAF